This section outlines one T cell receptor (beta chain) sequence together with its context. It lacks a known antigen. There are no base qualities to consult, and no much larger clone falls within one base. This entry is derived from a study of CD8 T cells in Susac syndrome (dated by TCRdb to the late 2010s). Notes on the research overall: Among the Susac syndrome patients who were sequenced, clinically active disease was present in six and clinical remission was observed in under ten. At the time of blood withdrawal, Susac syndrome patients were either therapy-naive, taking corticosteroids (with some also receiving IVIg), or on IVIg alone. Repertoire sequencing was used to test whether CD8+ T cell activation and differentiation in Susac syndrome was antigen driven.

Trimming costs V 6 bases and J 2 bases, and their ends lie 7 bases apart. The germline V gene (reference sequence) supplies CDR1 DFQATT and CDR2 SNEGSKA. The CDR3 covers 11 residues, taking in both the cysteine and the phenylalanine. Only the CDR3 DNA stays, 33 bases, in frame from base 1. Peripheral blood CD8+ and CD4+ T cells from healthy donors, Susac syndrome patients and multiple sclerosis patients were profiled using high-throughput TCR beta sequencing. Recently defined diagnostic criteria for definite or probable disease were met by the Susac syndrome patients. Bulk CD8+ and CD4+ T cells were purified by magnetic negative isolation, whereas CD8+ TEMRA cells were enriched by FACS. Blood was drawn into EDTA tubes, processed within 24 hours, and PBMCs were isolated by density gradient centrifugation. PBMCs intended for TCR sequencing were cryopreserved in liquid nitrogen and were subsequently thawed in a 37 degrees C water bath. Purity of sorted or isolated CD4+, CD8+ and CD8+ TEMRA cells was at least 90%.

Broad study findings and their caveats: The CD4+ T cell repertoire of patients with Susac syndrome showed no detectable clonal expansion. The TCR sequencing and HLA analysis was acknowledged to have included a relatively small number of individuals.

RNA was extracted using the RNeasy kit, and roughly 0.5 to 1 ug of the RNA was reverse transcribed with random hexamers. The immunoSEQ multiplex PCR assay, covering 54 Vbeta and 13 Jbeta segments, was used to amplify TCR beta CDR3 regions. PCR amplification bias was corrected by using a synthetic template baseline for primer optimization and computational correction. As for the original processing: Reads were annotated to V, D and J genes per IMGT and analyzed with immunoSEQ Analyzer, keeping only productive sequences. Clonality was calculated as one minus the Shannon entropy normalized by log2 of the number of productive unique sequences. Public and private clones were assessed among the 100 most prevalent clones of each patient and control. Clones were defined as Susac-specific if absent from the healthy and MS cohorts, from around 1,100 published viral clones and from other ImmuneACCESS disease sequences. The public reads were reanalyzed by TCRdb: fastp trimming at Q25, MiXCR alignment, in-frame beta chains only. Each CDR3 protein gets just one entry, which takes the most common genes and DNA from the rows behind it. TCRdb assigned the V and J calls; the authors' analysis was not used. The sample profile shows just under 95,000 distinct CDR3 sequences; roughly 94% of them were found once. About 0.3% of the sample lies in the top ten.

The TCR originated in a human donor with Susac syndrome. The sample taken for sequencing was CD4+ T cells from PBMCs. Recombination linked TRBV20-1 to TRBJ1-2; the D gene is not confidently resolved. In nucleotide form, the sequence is TGCAGTGCGTACCAGAACTATGGCTACACCTTC. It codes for CSAYQNYGYTF.